This passage covers 31 T cell receptor beta chains from one sample sequenced in a study of T cells in Graves' hyperthyroidism and ophthalmopathy. Amplification targeted TCR beta CDR3 regions from RNA transcripts. In the first-round RT-PCR of the TCR CDR3, the HTBI primer set was used. In TCRdb, the multiplex PCR reads were re-called with MiXCR into one record per CDR3 protein. The table includes a few hundred thousand distinct CDR3 sequences, roughly 15% detected once. The sequenced sample was blood. The receptors here all came from a woman aged 40-49 years with Graves' hyperthyroidism.

The rearrangement joins TRBV6-1 to TRBJ2-5; 11 positions match TRBD2. V was pared by 6 bases and J by 1 base, with 10 bases of the junction left unmatched. This CDR3 region has 17 residues. Germline lookup yields CDR1 MNHNS and CDR2 SASEGT. The CDR3 spells CASRPGLAENFQETQYF. CDR3 in DNA: TGTGCCAGCAGGCCGGGACTAGCGGAGAACTTCCAAGAGACCCAGTACTTC.

This clonotype turned up a few times. The chain carries TRBV6-1 and TRBJ2-5, with D possibly TRBD2 on 5 matching bases. Germline V lookup: CDR1 MNHNS, CDR2 SASEGT. Trimming left V 6 bases short and J 3 bases short, with 26 bases between. The CDR3 consists of 18 residues. The CDR3 here is CASSTTSGWVGREETQYF. The CDR3 nucleotides are TGTGCCAGCAGCACGACGTCGGGGTGGGTAGGACGGGAAGAGACCCAGTACTTC.

This clonotype was counted at least ten times. The chain uses TRBV12-3 or TRBV12-4 and TRBJ2-3; no clear D gene. Trimming took 2 bases from V and 6 from J, leaving 12 bases between them. The CDR3 has 14 residues. The CDR3 region is CASSLRRRFDTQYF. CDR3 coding DNA: TGTGCCAGCAGTTTACGACGAAGGTTTGATACGCAGTATTTT.

In this sample, this clonotype turned up many times. CDR3 coding DNA: TGTGCCAGCACGAATAGCGGAACAGATACGCAGTATTTT. It is translated as CASTNSGTDTQYF. This chain links TRBV27 with TRBJ2-3; possible D gene TRBD2, 6 bases. CDR1 MNHEY and CDR2 SMNVEV come from the germline V gene (reference sequence). The germline V and J ends were trimmed by 7 bases and 3 bases, with 11 bases remaining between them. The CDR3 consists of 13 residues.

This clonotype came up a few times. V gene TRBV9 combines with J gene TRBJ2-3; 7 bases match TRBD2. The germline V gene encodes CDR1 SGDLS and CDR2 YYNGEE. This CDR3 spans 17 amino acids. The ends lost 0 bases at V and 2 bases at J; junction bases unmatched: 9. CDR3 sequence (DNA): TGTGCCAGCAGCGTAGACGCCCCCGGGGGGAACACAGATACGCAGTATTTT. It specifies CASSVDAPGGNTDTQYF.

This clonotype occurred a few times. The chain combines TRBV5-1 with TRBJ2-2, with 9 positions matching TRBD1. V gave up 2 bases and J gave up 0 bases; unmatched junction bases: 14. This CDR3 is 20 amino acids long. Germline loops: CDR1 SGHRS, CDR2 YFSETQ. The CDR3 nucleotides are TGCGCCAGCAGCTTCCCTGGACAGGGGCTTGCGGGATCGAACACCGGGGAGCTGTTTTTT. Protein sequence: CASSFPGQGLAGSNTGELFF.

This clonotype was recorded many times. This sequence joins TRBV20-1 and TRBJ2-3; 9 nucleotides align to TRBD1. Germline lookup yields CDR1 DFQATT and CDR2 SNEGSKA (reference sequence). The CDR3 totals 17 residues. The V and J ends lost 1 base and 3 bases, in that order; junction bases with no gene match: 11. The CDR3 nucleotides read TGCAGTGCTAGAGGGGGGCTGGGGACAGGGTTTACAGATACGCAGTATTTT. Translating it yields CSARGGLGTGFTDTQYF.

The genes are TRBV6-2 or TRBV6-3 and TRBJ2-7; the D gene could be TRBD1 or TRBD2 (5 bases each). The CDR3 is 14 residues long. Deletions cut 4 bases from V and 4 bases from J, with 14 bases between. Looked up from germline, CDR1 is MNHEY and CDR2 is SVGEGT. The CDR3 nucleotides read TGTGCCAGCAGTTTCCGGGACGGGTGGTACGAGCAGTACTTC. Translating it yields CASSFRDGWYEQYF.

This clonotype was counted many times. J is TRBJ1-1 and V is TRBV3-1; D uncertain. Trimming took off 0 bases at V and 2 bases at J, with 13 bases between the two ends. CDR1 is LGHDT and CDR2 is YNNKEL in the germline V gene (reference sequence). The CDR3 runs to 16 residues. This CDR3 is CASSQDTRALNTEAFF. The CDR3 region has the DNA TGTGCCAGCAGCCAAGATACCCGGGCCCTAAACACTGAAGCTTTCTTT. Using reference TRBV3-1 and TRBJ1-1 for the parts outside the CDR3, the full variable domain is DTAVSQTPKYLVTQMGNDKSIKCEQNLGHDTMYWYKQDSKKFLKIMFSYNNKELIINETVPNRFSPKSPDKAHLNLHINSLELGDSAVYFCASSQDTRALNTEAFFGQGTRLTVV.

The genes are TRBV18 and TRBJ1-1; TRBD1 matches 7 bases. The CDR3 extends over 14 amino acids. CDR1 is KGHSH and CDR2 is LQKENI in the germline V gene. The V and J ends lost 2 bases and 11 bases, in that order; junction bases with no gene match: 11. Here the CDR3 reads CASSPDRASRQAFF. The CDR3 bases are TGTGCCAGCTCACCAGACAGGGCTTCCCGTCAGGCTTTCTTT.

The table lists this clonotype with many counts. The CDR3 spells CASSSWTGTTNEKLFF. The CDR3 DNA reads as TGTGCCAGCAGCTCCTGGACAGGCACAACTAATGAAAAACTGTTTTTT. V and J are TRBV11-2 and TRBJ1-4; 7 bases match TRBD1. Per the germline V gene, CDR1 is SGHAT and CDR2 is FQNNGV. The CDR3 loop spans 16 amino acids. V was pared by 4 bases and J by 0 bases, with 5 bases of the junction left unmatched.

This clonotype came up many times. The chain couples TRBV24-1 to TRBJ1-1; no clear D gene. CDR1 is KGHDR and CDR2 is SFDVKD in the germline V gene. The V end was cut by 0 bases, the J end by 5 bases, with 15 bases between. The CDR3 runs to 16 residues. Here the CDR3 DNA reads TGTGCCACCAGTGATTTGGGGTCAGAAAAGTGGACTGAAGCTTTCTTT. As protein: CATSDLGSEKWTEAFF.

Worth noting for this clonotype: A read error is possible here, since a much larger clone lies one base away. This chain links TRBV7-2 with TRBJ1-6; D is ambiguous. Trimming shortened V by 1 base and J by 5 bases, and 6 bases separated the two germline ends. This CDR3 comprises 14 residues. Germline V gene data show CDR1 as SGHTA and CDR2 as FQGNSA. As DNA, the CDR3 is TGTGCCAGCAGCTTAGGTGGGGATAATTCACCCCTCCACTTT. Protein sequence: CASSLGGDNSPLHF. Looking up the rest from reference TRBV7-2 and TRBJ1-6 gives the full variable domain: GAGVSQSPSNKVTEKGKDVELRCDPISGHTALYWYRQSLGQGLEFLIYFQGNSAPDKSGLPSDRFSAERTGGSVSTLTIQRTQQEDSAVYLCASSLGGDNSPLHFGNGTRLTVT.

This sequence joins TRBV29-1 and TRBJ1-5; the D is unclear. The V end lost 5 bases, the J end lost 3 bases, and 8 bases lay between the germline ends. Germline assignment: CDR1 SQVTM and CDR2 ANQGSEA. This CDR3 has 12 residues. CDR3 amino acids: CSVSGANQPQHF. The CDR3 DNA is TGCAGCGTTTCTGGAGCCAATCAGCCCCAGCATTTT.

As for this clonotype: A much larger clone differs by one base, so this may be a read error. This rearrangement joins TRBV6-1 to TRBJ2-7, with TRBD1 matching 8 bases. This CDR3 region has 13 residues. Germline V gene lookup returns CDR1 MNHNS and CDR2 SASEGT. This CDR3 reads CAGRSRTGNEQYF. Here the CDR3 DNA reads TGTGCAGGGCGCTCGAGGACAGGGAACGAGCAGTACTTC.

This clonotype was detected many times. The chain couples TRBV6-1 to TRBJ2-2; D may be TRBD1 (6 bases). The CDR3 runs 16 residues. V was clipped by 6 bases and J by 1 base, with 15 bases between them. Germline CDR1 and CDR2: MNHNS and SASEGT. CDR3 sequence: CASRNSQGGNTGELFF. CDR3 nucleotide sequence: TGTGCCAGCAGAAACAGCCAAGGGGGGAACACCGGGGAGCTGTTTTTT.

In the case of this clonotype: Compared with germline, one end of the junction differs, possibly owing to a read error. The V and J genes are TRBV18 and TRBJ1-5; D is perhaps TRBD1 (5 bases). The length of the CDR3 is 14 residues. Germline CDR1 KGHSH, CDR2 LQKENI. The CDR3 is CDSSPGQGGQPQHF. The DNA of the CDR3 is TGTGACAGCTCACCAGGGCAGGGAGGTCAGCCCCAGCATTTT.

This clonotype was seen ten or more times. The rearrangement joins TRBV5-1 to TRBJ2-6; 11 positions agree with TRBD1. Germline lookup yields CDR1 SGHRS and CDR2 YFSETQ. V lost 4 bases and J lost 4; bases outside the gene matches: 7. This CDR3 contains 17 residues. CDR3 coding DNA: TGCGCCAGCAGCGATGGACAGGGGGCATCGGGGGCCAACGTCCTGACTTTC. Translating it yields CASSDGQGASGANVLTF. The whole variable domain, remainder taken from reference TRBV5-1 and TRBJ2-6, is KAGVTQTPRYLIKTRGQQVTLSCSPISGHRSVSWYQQTPGQGLQFLFEYFSETQRNKGNFPGRFSGRQFSNSRSEMNVSTLELGDSALYLCASSDGQGASGANVLTFGAGSRLTVL.

This clonotype was seen ten or more times. The chain employs TRBV24-1 and TRBJ2-3; possible D gene TRBD1, 5 bases. The CDR3 has 17 amino acids. Germline CDR1 and CDR2: KGHDR and SFDVKD. Trimming shortened V by 7 bases and J by 0 bases, and 19 bases separated the two germline ends. The CDR3 region has the DNA TGTGCCACCAGCCCCCCCGCCGGACAACGTAGCACAGATACGCAGTATTTT. Protein sequence: CATSPPAGQRSTDTQYF.

This clonotype has at least ten counts. This chain uses TRBV7-8 with TRBJ2-3; perhaps TRBD1 as D (6 bases). Trimming removed 2 bases at V and 4 bases at J, with 10 bases between. The CDR3 loop spans 14 amino acids. Germline lookup yields CDR1 SGHVS and CDR2 FQNEAQ. The CDR3 sequence is CASSLNRAPDTQYF. CDR3 nucleotides: TGTGCCAGCAGCTTAAACAGGGCCCCAGATACGCAGTATTTT.

This chain links TRBV20-1 with TRBJ2-1, with TRBD1 matching over 9 bases. V was clipped by 1 base and J by 9 bases; unmatched bases: 10. From germline, CDR1 is DFQATT and CDR2 SNEGSKA (reference sequence). The CDR3 runs to 15 residues. The CDR3 DNA reads TGCAGTGCTAGAGCTTTTGGACAGGGGTTTAGTGAGCAGTTCTTC. Translation: CSARAFGQGFSEQFF.

This clonotype has only a few counts. The CDR3 sequence is CASSYVLAGNIQYF. Written as DNA, the CDR3 is TGTGCCAGCAGTTATGTACTAGCGGGAAACATTCAGTACTTC. The rearrangement joins TRBV6-2 or TRBV6-3 to TRBJ2-4, with 9 bases matching TRBD2. The V gene end was trimmed by 3 bases and the J gene end by 6 bases; junction bases not matched to a gene: 3. The CDR3 length is 14 residues. Germline lookup yields CDR1 MNHEY and CDR2 SVGEGT.

This clonotype was recorded many times. This chain joins TRBV3-1 and TRBJ2-1, with 10 nucleotides matching TRBD2. The junction had 7 bases not matched to a gene; V was cut back by 1 base and J by 7 bases. Germline V gene data show CDR1 as LGHDT and CDR2 as YNNKEL (reference sequence). The CDR3 runs to 16 residues. The CDR3 nucleotides read TGTGCCAGCAGCCAAGGGGGAGTTAGCGGGAGGAATGAGCAGTTCTTC. It is translated as CASSQGGVSGRNEQFF.

This rearrangement joins TRBV2 to TRBJ1-6, with D unclear. Germline CDR1 is SNHLY and CDR2 is FYNNEI. The V end was cut by 5 bases, the J end by 5 bases, with 10 bases between. The CDR3 has 14 amino acids. The CDR3 DNA follows: TGTGCCAGCAGTCGTCAGCAGAATAATTCACCCCTCCACTTT. It yields the protein CASSRQQNNSPLHF.

The chain has TRBV3-1 and TRBJ2-7; D unclear. The germline CDR1 and CDR2 sequences are LGHDT and YNNKEL (reference sequence). V lost 1 base, J lost 3 bases, and 7 bases lay in between. This CDR3 contains 13 residues. The CDR3 is CASSQVQHYEQYF. Here the CDR3 DNA reads TGTGCCAGCAGCCAAGTACAGCACTACGAGCAGTACTTC.

This clonotype has at least ten counts. The chain has TRBV29-1 and TRBJ2-1; 9 bases match TRBD1. The germline V gene has CDR1 SQVTM and CDR2 ANQGSEA. CDR3 length: 13 residues. The J segment lost 8 bases and the V segment lost 7 bases, leaving 9 bases of the junction unmatched. In DNA, the CDR3 is TGCAGCGCGGGACAGGGTACCTGGGATGAGCAGTTCTTC. It yields the protein CSAGQGTWDEQFF.

This chain uses TRBV5-1 with TRBJ2-3, with 13 bases fitting TRBD2. Germline values: CDR1 SGHRS, CDR2 YFSETQ. The V gene end was trimmed by 5 bases and the J gene end by 4 bases; junction bases not matched to a gene: 4. The CDR3 totals 15 residues. CDR3 sequence: CASRRTSGSSDTQYF. In nucleotides, the CDR3 is TGCGCCAGCAGACGGACTAGCGGGAGTTCAGATACGCAGTATTTT. Together with reference TRBV5-1 and TRBJ2-3, the CDR3 gives the full variable domain: KAGVTQTPRYLIKTRGQQVTLSCSPISGHRSVSWYQQTPGQGLQFLFEYFSETQRNKGNFPGRFSGRQFSNSRSEMNVSTLELGDSALYLCASRRTSGSSDTQYFGPGTRLTVL.

This clonotype was seen only a few times. The chain links TRBV3-1 to TRBJ1-2; unclear D gene. CDR1 LGHDT and CDR2 YNNKEL come from the germline V gene (reference sequence). The CDR3 contains 15 residues. V lost 3 bases and J 5 bases, leaving 16 bases between the germline ends. Here the CDR3 DNA reads TGTGCCAGCAGCCAGGGAGGGTTATATCGTTATGGCTACACCTTC. This encodes CASSQGGLYRYGYTF.

This clonotype has a count of ten or more. V usage is TRBV27 and J usage is TRBJ2-1, with 10 bases matching TRBD2. This CDR3 spans 14 amino acids. Trimming cost V 7 bases and J 4 bases; bases outside gene matches: 4. Germline loops: CDR1 MNHEY, CDR2 SMNVEV (reference sequence). For the CDR3, the DNA is TGTGCCAGCACTAGCGGGGGACCATACAATGAGCAGTTCTTC. Its protein product is CASTSGGPYNEQFF.

This clonotype was observed a few times. The CDR3 DNA reads TGTGCCACCAGCATGGCCAGGGGAAGCAATCAGCCCCAGCATTTT. Its protein product is CATSMARGSNQPQHF. The chain joins TRBV15 to TRBJ1-5, with D possibly matching TRBD1 (6 bases). The germline V gene has CDR1 LNHNV and CDR2 YYDKDF (reference sequence). V lost 4 bases, J lost 1 base, and 11 bases lay in between. This CDR3 contains 15 residues.

This clonotype was picked up many times. The rearrangement uses TRBV18 and TRBJ2-2, with 9 bases fitting TRBD1. The CDR3 covers 16 residues. The junction had 2 bases not matched to a gene; V was cut back by 3 bases and J by 0 bases. The germline V gene encodes CDR1 KGHSH and CDR2 LQKENI. CDR3 coding DNA: TGTGCCAGCTCACCGGGACAGGGAACGAACACCGGGGAGCTGTTTTTT. This translates into CASSPGQGTNTGELFF.